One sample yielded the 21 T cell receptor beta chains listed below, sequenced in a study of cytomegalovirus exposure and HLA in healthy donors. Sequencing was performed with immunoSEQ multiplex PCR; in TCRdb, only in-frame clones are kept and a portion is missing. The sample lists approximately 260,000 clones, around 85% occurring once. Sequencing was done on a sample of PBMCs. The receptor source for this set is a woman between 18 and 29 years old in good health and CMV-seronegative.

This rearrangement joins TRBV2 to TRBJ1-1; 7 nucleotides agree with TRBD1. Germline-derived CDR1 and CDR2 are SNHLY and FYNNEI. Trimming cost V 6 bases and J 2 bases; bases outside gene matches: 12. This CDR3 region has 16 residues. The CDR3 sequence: CASREKIRGENTEAFF. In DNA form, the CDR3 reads TGTGCCAGCAGGGAAAAGATCAGGGGGGAAAACACTGAAGCTTTCTTT.

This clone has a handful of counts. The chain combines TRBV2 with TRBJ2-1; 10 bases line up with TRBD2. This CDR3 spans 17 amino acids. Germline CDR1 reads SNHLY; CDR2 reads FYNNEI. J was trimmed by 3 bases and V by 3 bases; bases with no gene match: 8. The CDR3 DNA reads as TGTGCCAGCAGTGATCCTAGCGGGAGTTATGGCTACAATGAGCAGTTCTTC. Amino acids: CASSDPSGSYGYNEQFF.

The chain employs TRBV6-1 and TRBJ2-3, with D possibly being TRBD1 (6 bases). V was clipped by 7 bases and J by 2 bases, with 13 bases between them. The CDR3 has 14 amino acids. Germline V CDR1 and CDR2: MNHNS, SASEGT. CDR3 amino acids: CASMVQGPTDTQYF. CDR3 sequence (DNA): TGTGCCAGCATGGTGCAGGGGCCCACAGATACGCAGTATTTT.

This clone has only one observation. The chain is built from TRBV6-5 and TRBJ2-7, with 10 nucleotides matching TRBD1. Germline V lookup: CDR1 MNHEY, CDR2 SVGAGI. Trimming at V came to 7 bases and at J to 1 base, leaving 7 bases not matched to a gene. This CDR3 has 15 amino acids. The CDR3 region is CASTQWTGGSYEQYF. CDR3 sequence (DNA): TGTGCCAGCACTCAGTGGACAGGGGGTTCCTACGAGCAGTACTTC.

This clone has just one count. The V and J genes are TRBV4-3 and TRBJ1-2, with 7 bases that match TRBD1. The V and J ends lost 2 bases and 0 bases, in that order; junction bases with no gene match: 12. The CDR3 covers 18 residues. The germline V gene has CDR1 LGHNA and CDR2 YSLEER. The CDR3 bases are TGCGCCAGCAGCCAAAGTCTCCGGACAGGAGGAGCTAACTATGGCTACACCTTC. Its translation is CASSQSLRTGGANYGYTF.

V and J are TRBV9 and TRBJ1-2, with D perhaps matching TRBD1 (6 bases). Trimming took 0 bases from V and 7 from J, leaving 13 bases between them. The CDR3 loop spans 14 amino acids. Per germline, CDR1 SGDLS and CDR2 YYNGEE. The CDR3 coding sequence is TGTGCCAGCAGCGTAGGGGCAGGGGCGGCTGGCTACACCTTC. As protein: CASSVGAGAAGYTF.

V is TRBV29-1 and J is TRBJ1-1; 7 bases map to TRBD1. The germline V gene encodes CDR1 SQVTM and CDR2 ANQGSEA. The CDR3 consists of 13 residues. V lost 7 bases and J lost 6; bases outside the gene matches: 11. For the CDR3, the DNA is TGCAGCGCCTCAGACAGGGTCGGCGCTGAAGCTTTCTTT. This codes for CSASDRVGAEAFF.

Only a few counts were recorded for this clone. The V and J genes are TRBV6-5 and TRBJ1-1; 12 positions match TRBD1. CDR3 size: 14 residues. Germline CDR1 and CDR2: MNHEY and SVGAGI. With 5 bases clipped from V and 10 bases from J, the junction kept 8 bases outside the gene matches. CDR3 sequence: CASSPPGQGARAFF. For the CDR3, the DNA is TGTGCCAGCAGTCCCCCGGGACAGGGGGCGCGAGCTTTCTTT.

The CDR3 sequence is CASSIASGRVNYGYTF. The DNA for the CDR3 is TGTGCCAGTAGTATAGCGTCCGGGAGAGTGAACTATGGCTACACCTTC. The chain employs TRBV19 and TRBJ1-2; D uncertain. Germline CDR1 is LNHDA and CDR2 is SQIVND (reference sequence). V was pared by 1 base and J by 2 bases, with 14 bases between. The CDR3 is made up of 16 amino acids.

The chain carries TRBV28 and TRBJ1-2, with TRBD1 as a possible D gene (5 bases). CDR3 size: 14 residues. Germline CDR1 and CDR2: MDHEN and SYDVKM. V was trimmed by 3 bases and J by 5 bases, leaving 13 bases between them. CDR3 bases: TGTGCCAGCAGTTTTCAGGGTTTCGGGTATGGCTACACCTTC. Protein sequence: CASSFQGFGYGYTF.

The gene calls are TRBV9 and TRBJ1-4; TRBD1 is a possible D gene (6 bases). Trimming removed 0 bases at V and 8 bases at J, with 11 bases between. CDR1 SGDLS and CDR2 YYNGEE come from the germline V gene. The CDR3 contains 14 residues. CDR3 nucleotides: TGTGCCAGCAGCGTAGAAGGGGGTCGGGAAAAACTGTTTTTT. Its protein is CASSVEGGREKLFF.

Here the CDR3 DNA reads TGTGCCAGCAGCATCAAGAGGGTCGACACCGGGGAGCTGTTTTTT. Residues: CASSIKRVDTGELFF. The V and J genes are TRBV5-6 and TRBJ2-2, with TRBD2 as a possible D gene (5 bases). The CDR3 length is 15 residues. Trimming took 4 bases from V and 3 from J, leaving 13 bases between them. CDR1 is SGHDT and CDR2 is YYEEEE in the germline V gene.

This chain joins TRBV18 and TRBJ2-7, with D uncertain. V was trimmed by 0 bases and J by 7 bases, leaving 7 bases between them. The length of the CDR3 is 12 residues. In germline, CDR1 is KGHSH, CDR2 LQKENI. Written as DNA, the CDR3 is TGTGCCAGCTCACCACCTTATAGAGAGCAGTACTTC. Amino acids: CASSPPYREQYF.

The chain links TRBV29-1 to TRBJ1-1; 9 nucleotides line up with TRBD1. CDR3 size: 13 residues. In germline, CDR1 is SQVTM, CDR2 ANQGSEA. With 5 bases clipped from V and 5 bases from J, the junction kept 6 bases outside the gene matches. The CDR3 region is CSVYRGPGTEAFF. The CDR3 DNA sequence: TGCAGCGTTTACAGGGGGCCGGGGACTGAAGCTTTCTTT.

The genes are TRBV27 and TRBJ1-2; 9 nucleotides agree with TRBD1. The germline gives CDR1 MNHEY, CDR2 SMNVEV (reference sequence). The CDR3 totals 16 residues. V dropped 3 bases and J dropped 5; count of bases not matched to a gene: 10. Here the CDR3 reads CASSFSNPGQGYGYTF. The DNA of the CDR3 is TGTGCCAGCAGTTTCTCAAATCCGGGACAGGGTTATGGCTACACCTTC.

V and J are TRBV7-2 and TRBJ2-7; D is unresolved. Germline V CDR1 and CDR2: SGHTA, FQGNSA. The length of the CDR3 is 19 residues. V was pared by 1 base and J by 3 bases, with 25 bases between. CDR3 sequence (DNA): TGTGCCAGCAGCTTAGAAGATGCGATGGAAGAACTACCCGGCTACGAGCAGTACTTC. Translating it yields CASSLEDAMEELPGYEQYF.

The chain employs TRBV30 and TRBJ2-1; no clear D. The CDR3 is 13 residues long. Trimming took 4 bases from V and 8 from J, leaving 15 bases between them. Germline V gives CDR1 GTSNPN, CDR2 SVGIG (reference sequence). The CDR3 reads CAWISELLDEQFF. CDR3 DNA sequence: TGTGCCTGGATTAGTGAACTCCTGGATGAGCAGTTCTTC.

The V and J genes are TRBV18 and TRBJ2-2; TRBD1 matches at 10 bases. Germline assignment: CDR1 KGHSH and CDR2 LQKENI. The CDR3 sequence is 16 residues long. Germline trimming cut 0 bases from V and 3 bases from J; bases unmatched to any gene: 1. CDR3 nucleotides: TGTGCCAGCTCACCACCGGGACAGGGGTACACCGGGGAGCTGTTTTTT. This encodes CASSPPGQGYTGELFF. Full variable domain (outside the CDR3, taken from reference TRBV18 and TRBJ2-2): NAGVMQNPRHLVRRRGQEARLRCSPMKGHSHVYWYRQLPEEGLKFMVYLQKENIIDESGMPKERFSAEFPKEGPSILRIQQVVRGDSAAYFCASSPPGQGYTGELFFGEGSRLTVL.

The CDR3 reads CASTVYGGTASKTEAFF. The CDR3 DNA reads TGTGCCAGTACAGTATATGGGGGGACAGCGTCGAAGACTGAAGCTTTCTTT. The rearrangement links TRBV19 to TRBJ1-1; 7 bases agree with TRBD1. Germline-derived CDR1 and CDR2 are LNHDA and SQIVND (reference sequence). Germline trimming cut 7 bases from V and 5 bases from J; bases unmatched to any gene: 19. The CDR3 runs to 17 residues. The entire variable domain, with the rest obtained from reference TRBV19 and TRBJ1-1, is as follows: DGGITQSPKYLFRKEGQNVTLSCEQNLNHDAMYWYRQDPGQGLRLIYYSQIVNDFQKGDIAEGYSVSREKKESFPLTVTSAQKNPTAFYLCASTVYGGTASKTEAFFGQGTRLTVV.

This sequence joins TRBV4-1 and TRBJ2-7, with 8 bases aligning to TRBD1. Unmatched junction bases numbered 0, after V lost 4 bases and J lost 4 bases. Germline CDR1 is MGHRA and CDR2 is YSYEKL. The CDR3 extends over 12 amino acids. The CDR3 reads CASSRTGYEQYF. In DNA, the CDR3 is TGCGCCAGCAGCCGGACAGGGTACGAGCAGTACTTC.

The CDR3 region has the DNA TGCGCCAGCAGCCCAGAGAGGTCTGGGGCCAACGTCCTGACTTTC. It encodes CASSPERSGANVLTF. V is TRBV4-3 and J is TRBJ2-6; no definite D call. Germline CDR1 reads LGHNA; CDR2 reads YSLEER. This CDR3 comprises 15 residues. V was trimmed by 4 bases and J by 1 base, leaving 8 bases between them.